This TCR beta chain was recovered during a study of vaccination and CD4 T cells after COVID-19. Study at large: Median time from COVID diagnosis to post-COVID sampling was 101 days (35 to 161). The interval from dose two to post-vaccine sampling had a median of around 79 days, and it ranged from 14 to 241.

Treatment meaning: approximately 9-day PBMC culture with coronavirus spike peptide pools or control peptides (ViraFEST assay). The ViraFEST method relied on peptide pools to expand antigen-specific T cells, followed by TCR sequencing. Positive PCR tests came between March and December 2020, ahead of the US Alpha, Beta and Delta variants. The Oncomine TCR Beta short-read assay was applied to DNA of cultured CD4+ T cells. TCRdb reprocessed the PCR reads with MiXCR, giving one entry per CDR3 protein. The data contain approximately 11,000 distinct CDR3 sequences, roughly three fifths of them seen just once; the ten biggest clones take up over 20%. Concerning this clonotype: Antigen: not known.

Trimming stripped 3 bases from V and 8 bases from J, with 19 bases between. This CDR3 is 15 amino acids long. Looked up from germline, CDR1 is MNHEY and CDR2 is SMNVEV (reference sequence). The chain has TRBV27 and TRBJ2-5, with unresolved D. Sequencing was carried out using CD4+ T cells from blood, cultured in vitro. The clonotype was recovered from a human donor who had recovered from COVID-19. As DNA, the CDR3 is TGTGCCAGCAGTTTTCTAGGGTCCACCCTGGGCACCCAGTACTTC. This translates into CASSFLGSTLGTQYF.